The 18 T cell receptor beta chains reported below all come from one sample, sequenced in a study of shared clonotypes between healthy human individuals. Measured with immunoSEQ multiplex PCR; TCRdb has only the in-frame clones, and not every one. The repertoire holds 2 million to 2.5 million clones, with roughly 95% as singletons. Material: naive CD4+ T cells sorted from blood. Described subset: CD45RA+ positively selected. These receptors originate from a man aged 18 to 30 in good health.

V gene TRBV28 combines with J gene TRBJ1-1; 11 positions agree with TRBD1. The CDR3 totals 14 residues. V lost 6 bases, J lost 4 bases, and 4 bases stayed unmatched. Germline lookup yields CDR1 MDHEN and CDR2 SYDVKM. CDR3 amino acids: CASRLGTGGTEAFF. The CDR3 nucleotides read TGTGCCAGCAGGCTCGGGACAGGGGGCACTGAAGCTTTCTTT.

V is TRBV19 and J is TRBJ2-7; 10 bases line up with TRBD1. Losses at the gene ends were 6 bases for V and 4 bases for J; bases not matched to a gene: 6. The germline V gene encodes CDR1 LNHDA and CDR2 SQIVND (reference sequence). The CDR3 is 14 residues long. The CDR3 region has the DNA TGTGCCAGTAGCCTTGACAGGGGGCCATACGAGCAGTACTTC. As protein: CASSLDRGPYEQYF.

The chain recombines TRBV25-1 with TRBJ1-5; the D gene is possibly TRBD1 (5 bases). This CDR3 has 14 residues. In germline, CDR1 is MGHDK, CDR2 SYGVNS. V was trimmed by 4 bases and J by 6 bases, leaving 13 bases between them. CDR3 sequence reads: CASSGHGAGQPQHF. CDR3 sequence (DNA): TGTGCCAGCAGTGGTCACGGGGCCGGTCAGCCCCAGCATTTT.

In DNA form, the CDR3 reads TGTGCCAGCAGCTTGTTTAGCGGGAGCTACAATGAGCAGTTCTTC. It codes for CASSLFSGSYNEQFF. The gene calls are TRBV5-6 and TRBJ2-1; 9 bases align to TRBD2. V dropped 1 base and J dropped 3; count of bases not matched to a gene: 2. Germline V lookup: CDR1 SGHDT, CDR2 YYEEEE. This CDR3 contains 15 residues.

V is TRBV28 and J is TRBJ1-3; possible D gene TRBD1, 5 bases. This CDR3 spans 15 amino acids. Germline lookup yields CDR1 MDHEN and CDR2 SYDVKM. V lost 2 bases and J lost 0, with 8 bases in between. CDR3 DNA sequence: TGTGCCAGCAGTTTACAGGGAACCTCTGGAAACACCATATATTTT. Protein sequence: CASSLQGTSGNTIYF.

A word on this clone: The same CDR3 also results from other DNA sequences found in this sample. This sequence joins TRBV6-5 and TRBJ1-1; the D is unclear. This CDR3 is built from 13 residues. Between the trimmed V and J ends, which lost 6 bases and 0 bases, there was a span of 8 bases. Germline V CDR1 and CDR2: MNHEY, SVGAGI. The CDR3 DNA reads as TGTGCCAGCAGCCGCGGGATGAACACTGAAGCTTTCTTT. It translates to CASSRGMNTEAFF.

This rearrangement joins TRBV6-1 to TRBJ2-7, with 9 bases identical to TRBD1. The CDR3 consists of 13 residues. Trimming cost V 11 bases and J 0 bases; bases outside gene matches: 5. Germline V gene sequence: CDR1 MNHNS, CDR2 SASEGT. DNA for the CDR3: TGTGCCGGTAGACAGGGGGGCTCCTACGAGCAGTACTTC. Encoded protein: CAGRQGGSYEQYF.

J is TRBJ2-7 and V is TRBV12-5; 8 nucleotides line up with TRBD1. Trimming at V came to 2 bases and at J to 3 bases, leaving 3 bases not matched to a gene. Germline CDR1 is LGHNT and CDR2 is FRNRAP. There are 14 residues in the CDR3. The CDR3 spells CASGLFGTGYEQYF. As DNA, the CDR3 is TGTGCTAGTGGTTTGTTTGGGACAGGCTACGAGCAGTACTTC. Based on the CDR3 plus reference TRBV12-5 and TRBJ2-7, the full variable domain is DARVTQTPRHKVTEMGQEVTMRCQPILGHNTVFWYRQTMMQGLELLAYFRNRAPLDDSGMPKDRFSAEMPDATLATLKIQPSEPRDSAVYFCASGLFGTGYEQYFGPGTRLTVT.

The V and J genes are TRBV6-1 and TRBJ2-7; 8 nucleotides align to TRBD2. V dropped 3 bases and J dropped 5; count of bases not matched to a gene: 9. Germline V gene sequence: CDR1 MNHNS, CDR2 SASEGT. The CDR3 sequence is 15 residues long. The CDR3 sequence is CASSEVAGGRNEQYF. In DNA, the CDR3 is TGTGCCAGCAGTGAGGTCGCGGGGGGCCGAAACGAGCAGTACTTC.

This clone was seen a single time. The chain links TRBV14 to TRBJ1-4; D perhaps matches TRBD1 (5 bases). The length of the CDR3 is 18 residues. With 0 bases removed from V and 3 bases from J, the gap between germline ends came to 17 bases. Per germline, CDR1 SGHDN and CDR2 FVKESK. The CDR3 spells CASSQDRSGTSANEKLFF. Here the CDR3 DNA reads TGTGCCAGCAGCCAAGACCGGTCAGGGACTTCGGCTAATGAAAAACTGTTTTTT.

The genes are TRBV7-6 and TRBJ2-1; 10 positions agree with TRBD1. The CDR3 totals 16 residues. With 0 bases clipped from V and 9 bases from J, the junction kept 8 bases outside the gene matches. CDR1 is SGHVS and CDR2 is FNYEAQ in the germline V gene. The CDR3 bases are TGTGCCAGCAGCTTAGCGCGGAGGGACAGGGGCCCTGAGCAGTTCTTC. Its translation is CASSLARRDRGPEQFF.

The CDR3 protein is CASSLVQTNQPQHF. CDR3 DNA sequence: TGTGCCAGCAGCTTAGTACAGACTAATCAGCCCCAGCATTTT. The chain employs TRBV7-2 and TRBJ1-5, with no clear D. Between the trimmed V and J ends, which lost 1 base and 4 bases, there was a span of 8 bases. Germline CDR1 is SGHTA and CDR2 is FQGNSA. This CDR3 has 14 amino acids.

This chain connects TRBV18 to TRBJ2-1, with 7 nucleotides matching TRBD1. The ends lost 5 bases at V and 5 bases at J; junction bases unmatched: 9. The CDR3 loop spans 15 amino acids. Germline assignment: CDR1 KGHSH and CDR2 LQKENI. The CDR3 sequence: CASSGNRGFNNEQFF. CDR3 sequence (DNA): TGTGCCAGCTCAGGAAACAGGGGTTTCAACAATGAGCAGTTCTTC.

This chain joins TRBV7-2 and TRBJ2-1; D not certain. The germline CDR1 and CDR2 sequences are SGHTA and FQGNSA. The V gene lost 1 base and the J gene lost 3 bases, with 7 bases spanning the gap. CDR3 size: 14 residues. The CDR3 DNA reads as TGTGCCAGCAGCTTAGTAGAGAACTACAATGAGCAGTTCTTC. It translates to CASSLVENYNEQFF.

This clone was counted a few times. The chain combines TRBV28 with TRBJ1-6; D perhaps matches TRBD1 (5 bases). The germline V gene encodes CDR1 MDHEN and CDR2 SYDVKM. The V and J ends lost 5 bases and 7 bases respectively, with 12 bases between them. CDR3 length: 14 amino acids. For the CDR3, the DNA is TGTGCCAGCAGTGAAGGGGCGTGGAATTCACCCCTCCACTTT. Protein sequence: CASSEGAWNSPLHF.

The chain couples TRBV14 to TRBJ2-7; possible D gene TRBD1, 5 bases. The ends were cut back, 1 base at V and 6 bases at J, with 13 bases in the middle. Germline values: CDR1 SGHDN, CDR2 FVKESK. This CDR3 is 14 amino acids long. The CDR3 nucleotides read TGTGCCAGCAGCCAAGTTGCAGGGAAGTCCGAGCAGTACTTC. Translating gives CASSQVAGKSEQYF.

This chain connects TRBV30 to TRBJ1-4, with a tentative D call TRBD1 (5 bases). The CDR3 has 14 residues. In germline, CDR1 is GTSNPN, CDR2 SVGIG (reference sequence). With 8 bases removed from V and 1 base from J, the gap between germline ends came to 14 bases. The CDR3 spells CALQGLVTNEKLFF. In nucleotides, the CDR3 is TGTGCCCTCCAGGGATTGGTAACTAATGAAAAACTGTTTTTT.

This sequence joins TRBV2 and TRBJ1-2; D not resolved. Trimming pared 6 bases from V and 8 bases from J, leaving 13 bases between. The CDR3 is 12 amino acids. Germline V gene sequence: CDR1 SNHLY, CDR2 FYNNEI. The CDR3 DNA reads TGTGCCAGCAGCCTCAGGTCCTCAGGCTACACCTTC. Protein sequence: CASSLRSSGYTF.